Listed here are 18 T cell receptor beta chains from one sample, sequenced in a study of human T cells and chemical hapten exposure. Using its own MiXCR run on the 5' RACE reads, TCRdb lists one record per CDR3 protein. Of approximately 110,000 distinct CDR3 sequences detected, roughly 18% appear once; the ten largest clones hold about 3%. RNA extraction used unfractionated whole blood as the source of total RNA. These receptor sequences come from a human donor in good health.

The table lists this clonotype with a few counts. This chain links TRBV20-1 with TRBJ1-2; no clear D. Trimming took off 6 bases at V and 4 bases at J, with 12 bases between the two ends. CDR1 and CDR2 from the germline V gene are DFQATT and SNEGSKA (reference sequence). The CDR3 covers 12 residues. The CDR3 DNA reads TGCAGTGCGCCTCACAGTTCCTATGGCTACACCTTC. This codes for CSAPHSSYGYTF.

This clonotype has only a few counts. The chain links TRBV10-1 to TRBJ1-4, with a weak D call TRBD1 (5 bases). CDR1 WNHNN and CDR2 SYGVQD come from the germline V gene (reference sequence). Trimming left V 7 bases short and J 5 bases short, with 20 bases between. The length of the CDR3 is 16 residues. CDR3 in amino acids: CASNPGHAAGNEKLFF. DNA of the CDR3: TGCGCCAGCAATCCAGGACACGCAGCGGGGAATGAAAAACTGTTTTTT.

This clonotype was seen only a few times. This chain uses TRBV6-5 with TRBJ2-6; TRBD1 matches at 10 bases. This CDR3 is built from 15 residues. Germline CDR1 reads MNHEY; CDR2 reads SVGAGI. Trimming removed 7 bases from V and 3 bases from J; junction bases left unmatched: 3. CDR3 amino acids: CASNDRGLGANVLTF. CDR3 bases: TGTGCCAGCAACGACAGGGGGCTTGGGGCCAACGTCCTGACTTTC.

This clonotype occurred a few times. V is TRBV3-1 and J is TRBJ1-2, with D possibly TRBD1 on 6 matching bases. The CDR3 consists of 16 residues. V shed 0 bases and J shed 5 bases, with 16 bases lying between them. CDR1 is LGHDT and CDR2 is YNNKEL in the germline V gene (reference sequence). The chain's CDR3 is CASSQDGQPRPYGYTF. The CDR3 nucleotides read TGTGCCAGCAGCCAAGACGGACAGCCGCGCCCTTATGGCTACACCTTC.

This clonotype was observed a few times. The chain is built from TRBV9 and TRBJ2-5, with D uncertain. The CDR3 has 12 amino acids. V gave up 7 bases and J gave up 5 bases, with 12 bases separating them. The germline CDR1 and CDR2 sequences are SGDLS and YYNGEE. CDR3 nucleotides: TGTGCCAGCCCCATCCCCGGCGAGACCCAGTACTTC. It encodes CASPIPGETQYF.

This clonotype has more than one count but fewer than ten. The chain carries TRBV19 and TRBJ1-5; 7 positions match TRBD1. The J segment lost 6 bases and the V segment lost 4 bases, leaving 6 bases of the junction unmatched. CDR1 is LNHDA and CDR2 is SQIVND in the germline V gene (reference sequence). This CDR3 has 14 amino acids. The DNA for the CDR3 is TGTGCCAGTAGTAGAATAGGGGGCGGTCAGCCCCAGCATTTT. As protein: CASSRIGGGQPQHF.

J is TRBJ1-2 and V is TRBV29-1; D may be TRBD1 (6 bases). Germline V gives CDR1 SQVTM, CDR2 ANQGSEA. This CDR3 contains 14 residues. Trimming removed 0 bases from V and 4 bases from J, with 12 bases in between. The CDR3 spells CSVEDRGVLYGYTF. The CDR3 region has the DNA TGCAGCGTTGAAGATAGGGGGGTCCTCTATGGCTACACCTTC.

There are a few counts of this clonotype. CDR3 amino acids: CASRKTGGNDYGYTF. DNA of the CDR3: TGTGCCAGCAGGAAAACAGGGGGCAATGACTATGGCTACACCTTC. The V gene is TRBV6-1, the J gene TRBJ1-2; 9 bases are a match to TRBD1. CDR1 is MNHNS, CDR2 SASEGT, per germline. This CDR3 is 15 amino acids long. Trimming took 6 bases from V and 3 from J; bases not matched to a gene: 8.

The chain links TRBV4-1 to TRBJ2-3; D is undetermined. This CDR3 has 16 residues. Looked up from germline, CDR1 is MGHRA and CDR2 is YSYEKL. Trimming shortened V by 5 bases and J by 0 bases, and 15 bases separated the two germline ends. The CDR3: CASSGREEESTDTQYF. CDR3 DNA: TGCGCCAGCAGCGGACGAGAAGAAGAGAGCACAGATACGCAGTATTTT.

This clonotype has only a few counts. The chain uses TRBV10-1 and TRBJ2-2, with D perhaps given as TRBD1 or TRBD2 (5 bases each). The V end lost 4 bases, the J end lost 2 bases, and 17 bases lay between the germline ends. CDR3 length: 17 residues. CDR1 is WNHNN, CDR2 SYGVQD, per germline (reference sequence). Here the CDR3 DNA reads TGCGCCAGCAGTGGGTATCAACCGGGGCATAACACCGGGGAGCTGTTTTTT. It yields the protein CASSGYQPGHNTGELFF.

V and J are TRBV20-1 and TRBJ2-7; 7 bases align to TRBD2. CDR1 and CDR2 (germline): DFQATT, SNEGSKA (reference sequence). V dropped 5 bases and J dropped 3; count of bases not matched to a gene: 4. CDR3 length: 12 residues. This chain's CDR3 is CSAGGTIYEQYF. In DNA, the CDR3 is TGCAGTGCTGGCGGGACTATCTACGAGCAGTACTTC.

The V call is TRBV4-2, the J call TRBJ1-2; D possibly corresponds to TRBD1 (5 bases). The CDR3 covers 15 residues. The germline V gene encodes CDR1 LGHNA and CDR2 YNFKEQ. The V gene lost 4 bases and the J gene lost 4 bases, with 16 bases spanning the gap. The CDR3 loop reads CASSLRQSRGYGYTF. The DNA of the CDR3 is TGTGCCAGCAGCCTAAGACAGTCGAGGGGCTATGGCTACACCTTC.

This clonotype was detected only a few times. This chain joins TRBV2 and TRBJ1-1; 9 bases line up with TRBD1. Per the germline V gene, CDR1 is SNHLY and CDR2 is FYNNEI. This CDR3 is 15 amino acids long. The junction had 7 bases not matched to a gene; V was cut back by 3 bases and J by 5 bases. The CDR3 bases are TGTGCCAGCAGTGAGGACAGGGGACGAGAAACTGAAGCTTTCTTT. This sequence encodes CASSEDRGRETEAFF.

The rearrangement joins TRBV12-5 to TRBJ1-1; no clear D gene. In germline, CDR1 is LGHNT, CDR2 FRNRAP. The CDR3 has 13 residues. V shed 7 bases and J shed 1 base, with 10 bases lying between them. The CDR3 DNA sequence: TGTGCTAGTGCAAAGACGGAGAACACTGAAGCTTTCTTT. The encoded protein is CASAKTENTEAFF.

This clonotype was found a few times. This chain uses TRBV18 with TRBJ2-3, with D perhaps TRBD1 or TRBD2 (5 bases each). Germline V gene sequence: CDR1 KGHSH, CDR2 LQKENI. With 3 bases removed from V and 1 base from J, the gap between germline ends came to 14 bases. The CDR3 totals 16 residues. The CDR3 DNA sequence: TGTGCCAGCTCACCGGGACCCCCGCGGGGCACAGATACGCAGTATTTT. Encoded protein: CASSPGPPRGTDTQYF. The variable domain in full, with the rest retrieved from reference TRBV18 and TRBJ2-3, is NAGVMQNPRHLVRRRGQEARLRCSPMKGHSHVYWYRQLPEEGLKFMVYLQKENIIDESGMPKERFSAEFPKEGPSILRIQQVVRGDSAAYFCASSPGPPRGTDTQYFGPGTRLTVL.

The rearrangement links TRBV2 to TRBJ1-2, with 7 bases matching TRBD1. The CDR3 is made up of 14 amino acids. Germline lookup yields CDR1 SNHLY and CDR2 FYNNEI. Losses at the gene ends were 6 bases for V and 5 bases for J; bases not matched to a gene: 9. Written as DNA, the CDR3 is TGTGCCAGCAGATACAGGGTGGGACAGTATGGCTACACCTTC. Its translation: CASRYRVGQYGYTF.

This clonotype was detected only once. The CDR3 coding sequence is TGTGCCAGCAGCTCCGGTCCGGGGGCGAATTCACCCCTCCACTTT. Protein product: CASSSGPGANSPLHF. The chain uses TRBV13 and TRBJ1-6; maybe TRBD1 (6 bases). Germline assignment: CDR1 PRHDT and CDR2 FYEKMQ (reference sequence). Deletions cut 4 bases from V and 7 bases from J, with 14 bases between. This CDR3 has 15 amino acids.

This clonotype was observed a few times. V usage is TRBV2 and J usage is TRBJ2-2; the D gene is possibly TRBD1 (5 bases). Deletions cut 5 bases from V and 4 bases from J, with 17 bases between. The CDR3 is made up of 16 amino acids. The germline V gene encodes CDR1 SNHLY and CDR2 FYNNEI. CDR3 in DNA: TGTGCCAGCAGTATTCAGGGTCCAGCGACCACCGGGGAGCTGTTTTTT. Translated, it gives CASSIQGPATTGELFF.